The 7 T cell receptor beta chains below all came from one sample that was sequenced in a study of Ad26.COV2.S vaccination and SARS-CoV-2 variants. Treatment noted: 15 to 20 received Ad26.COV2.S at low or high dose, single or two shots; 5 received placebo; per-sample allocation not given. The study sampled participants on day 63 after the first vaccine or placebo injection. Clones were read by immunoSEQ multiplex PCR, and TCRdb kept only the in-frame ones, dropping some. This sample has roughly 420,000 clones; around 87% occur once, and the top ten carry 3.5% to 4%. The source material was peripheral blood, sampled in a trial of Ad26.COV2.S vaccine versus placebo. Source of these receptors: a person aged 18-60 years who received the Ad26.COV2.S COVID-19 vaccine or a placebo.

The chain uses TRBV14 and TRBJ2-6; D is uncertain. Trimming removed 3 bases from V and 0 bases from J, with 0 bases in between. The V gene's germline CDR1 is SGHDN and CDR2 FVKESK. The CDR3 runs to 13 residues. This CDR3 reads CASSHSGANVLTF. The CDR3 region has the DNA TGTGCCAGCAGCCACTCTGGGGCCAACGTCCTGACTTTC.

In this sample, this clone turned up once. CDR3 residues: CASSVRHPRYTEAFF. CDR3 sequence (DNA): TGTGCCAGCAGCGTCAGACACCCACGGTACACTGAAGCTTTCTTT. The chain employs TRBV6-2 or TRBV6-3 and TRBJ1-1; D gene unclear. This CDR3 region has 15 residues. The V gene's germline CDR1 is MNHEY and CDR2 SVGEGT. Trimming shortened V by 6 bases and J by 3 bases, and 17 bases separated the two germline ends.

The genes are TRBV9 and TRBJ2-4; TRBD1 matches 8 bases. Germline CDR1 is SGDLS and CDR2 is YYNGEE. V shed 0 bases, J shed 5 bases, and the junction held 4 bases outside the gene matches. There are 15 residues in the CDR3. The CDR3 nucleotides are TGTGCCAGCAGCGTAGACGGCAGGGGGCAAAACATTCAGTACTTC. Amino acid sequence: CASSVDGRGQNIQYF.

The V call is TRBV5-4, the J call TRBJ2-1, with TRBD2 matching 9 bases. Germline-derived CDR1 and CDR2 are SGHNT and YYREEE (reference sequence). V dropped 0 bases and J dropped 10; count of bases not matched to a gene: 8. The length of the CDR3 is 15 residues. CDR3: CASSLGLAGSGEQFF. As DNA, the CDR3 is TGTGCCAGCAGCTTGGGCCTAGCGGGGTCGGGGGAGCAGTTCTTC.

This chain links TRBV4-3 with TRBJ1-1, with 7 bases lining up with TRBD1. This CDR3 has 15 amino acids. V lost 3 bases to trimming and J lost 1 base; unmatched junction nucleotides: 5. The germline gives CDR1 LGHNA, CDR2 YSLEER. Here the CDR3 DNA reads TGCGCCAGCAGCCACAGACAGGGTGGGAACACTGAAGCTTTCTTT. This gives the protein CASSHRQGGNTEAFF.

The J gene is TRBJ2-7, the V gene TRBV28; 11 positions agree with TRBD2. Trimming took 4 bases from V and 3 from J; bases not matched to a gene: 8. Germline V lookup: CDR1 MDHEN, CDR2 SYDVKM. CDR3 length equals 16 residues. The chain's CDR3 is CASSSDPSGGYYEQYF. The CDR3, as DNA: TGTGCCAGCAGTTCGGACCCTAGCGGGGGGTACTACGAGCAGTACTTC.

The J gene is TRBJ2-1, the V gene TRBV9; TRBD2 aligns across 7 bases. V shed 4 bases, J shed 1 base, and the junction held 8 bases outside the gene matches. Germline lookup yields CDR1 SGDLS and CDR2 YYNGEE. The CDR3 sequence is 16 residues long. The chain's CDR3 is CASSPPGGASYNEQFF. The CDR3 coding sequence is TGTGCCAGCAGCCCACCGGGGGGAGCTTCCTACAATGAGCAGTTCTTC.